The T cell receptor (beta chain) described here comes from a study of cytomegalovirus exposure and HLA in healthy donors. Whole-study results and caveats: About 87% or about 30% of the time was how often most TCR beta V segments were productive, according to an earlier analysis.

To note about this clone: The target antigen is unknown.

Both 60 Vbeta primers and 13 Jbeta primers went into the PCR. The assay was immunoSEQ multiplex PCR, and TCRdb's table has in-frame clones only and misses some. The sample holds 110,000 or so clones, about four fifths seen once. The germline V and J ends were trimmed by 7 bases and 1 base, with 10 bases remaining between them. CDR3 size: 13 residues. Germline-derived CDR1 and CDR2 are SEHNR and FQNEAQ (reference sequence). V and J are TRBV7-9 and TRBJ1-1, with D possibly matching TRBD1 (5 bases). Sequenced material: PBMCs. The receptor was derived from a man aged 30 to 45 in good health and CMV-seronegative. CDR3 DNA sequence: TGTGCCAGCAACCTGGGGGGGAACACTGAAGCTTTCTTT. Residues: CASNLGGNTEAFF.